One sample yielded the 15 T cell receptor beta chains listed below, sequenced in a study of beta chain features in type 1 diabetes. Sequenced material consisted of expressed TCRB transcripts (all of the isolated RNA was reverse transcribed). The protocol was immunoSEQ multiplex PCR, while the TCRdb copy is restricted to in-frame clones and leaves out a portion. The repertoire includes 330,000 or so clones, about 19% of them detected once, and 0.035% to 0.055% sits in the top ten. Sequencing input: naive CD4+ T cells from blood. The receptors derive from a woman between 18 and 29 years old in good health.

This clone occurred a few times. The V and J genes are TRBV9 and TRBJ2-2, with 9 bases fitting TRBD1. The CDR3 totals 16 residues. The germline V gene has CDR1 SGDLS and CDR2 YYNGEE. With V trimmed by 4 bases and J by 4 bases, 8 bases remained unmatched. The DNA of the CDR3 is TGTGCCAGCAGCCCCCGAGGACAGGGGTTCACCGGGGAGCTGTTTTTT. Its translation is CASSPRGQGFTGELFF.

This clone was recorded a few times. V gene TRBV7-6 combines with J gene TRBJ1-4; TRBD1 might be the D (5 bases). V lost 5 bases and J lost 7, with 17 bases in between. This CDR3 has 15 amino acids. From germline, CDR1 is SGHVS and CDR2 FNYEAQ. The CDR3 protein is CASSARGGAVEKLFF. CDR3 in DNA: TGTGCCAGCAGCGCCAGAGGAGGGGCGGTTGAAAAACTGTTTTTT.

This sequence joins TRBV6-1 and TRBJ1-2; D remains ambiguous. V gave up 2 bases and J gave up 5 bases, with 6 bases separating them. Germline lookup yields CDR1 MNHNS and CDR2 SASEGT. CDR3 length: 12 amino acids. CDR3 region: CASSETRYGYTF. In DNA form, the CDR3 reads TGTGCCAGCAGTGAAACCAGATATGGCTACACCTTC.

The chain's CDR3 is CASSSGLQETQYF. CDR3 in DNA: TGTGCCAGCAGCTCGGGACTTCAAGAGACCCAGTACTTC. V is TRBV7-3 and J is TRBJ2-5, with D perhaps matching TRBD2 (6 bases). Germline V gene lookup returns CDR1 SGHTA and CDR2 FQGTGA. V was clipped by 4 bases and J by 2 bases, with 8 bases between them. CDR3 size: 13 residues.

The V call is TRBV7-9, the J call TRBJ2-7; D may be TRBD2 (6 bases). Germline assignment: CDR1 SEHNR and CDR2 FQNEAQ (reference sequence). V lost 4 bases, J lost 6 bases, and 25 bases lay in between. CDR3 length: 17 residues. Written as DNA, the CDR3 is TGTGCCAGCAGCTACCTCCACAGGACAAACCCCGGGAGCGAGCAGTACTTC. Its translation: CASSYLHRTNPGSEQYF.

This clone showed up just a few times. The CDR3: CASSIPGGTGELFF. The DNA of the CDR3 is TGTGCCAGTAGTATCCCCGGGGGCACCGGGGAGCTGTTTTTT. The V call is TRBV19, the J call TRBJ2-2; D is possibly TRBD2 (6 bases). The CDR3 loop spans 14 amino acids. Germline-derived CDR1 and CDR2 are LNHDA and SQIVND (reference sequence). Trimming took off 3 bases at V and 4 bases at J, with 9 bases between the two ends.

V gene TRBV29-1 combines with J gene TRBJ1-3, with unresolved D. The CDR3 runs to 13 residues. The V and J ends lost 6 bases and 3 bases respectively, with 12 bases between them. Germline values: CDR1 SQVTM, CDR2 ANQGSEA. For the CDR3, the DNA is TGCAGCGTCGCAACGGGAGGTGGAAACACCATATATTTT. This codes for CSVATGGGNTIYF. The full variable domain, completed using reference TRBV29-1 and TRBJ1-3, is SAVISQKPSRDICQRGTSLTIQCQVDSQVTMMFWYRQQPGQSLTLIATANQGSEATYESGFVIDKFPISRPNLTFSTLTVSNMSPEDSSIYLCSVATGGGNTIYFGEGSWLTVV.

This clone was observed a few times. This sequence joins TRBV25-1 and TRBJ2-1; D remains unclear. This CDR3 region has 14 residues. Trimming removed 7 bases at V and 7 bases at J, with 17 bases between. CDR1 MGHDK and CDR2 SYGVNS come from the germline V gene. Here the CDR3 reads CASISQRGFNEQFF. In nucleotides, the CDR3 is TGTGCCAGCATAAGCCAGAGAGGCTTTAATGAGCAGTTCTTC. The entire variable domain, with the rest obtained from reference TRBV25-1 and TRBJ2-1, is as follows: EADIYQTPRYLVIGTGKKITLECSQTMGHDKMYWYQQDPGMELHLIHYSYGVNSTEKGDLSSESTVSRIRTEHFPLTLESARPSHTSQYLCASISQRGFNEQFFGPGTRLTVL.

The chain joins TRBV25-1 to TRBJ2-1; TRBD2 matches 7 bases. V lost 8 bases and J lost 9; bases outside the gene matches: 1. This CDR3 has 10 residues. From germline, CDR1 is MGHDK and CDR2 SYGVNS. The DNA for the CDR3 is TGTGCCAGCGGGGAGGGTGAGCAGTTCTTC. Encoded protein: CASGEGEQFF.

V gene TRBV11-1 combines with J gene TRBJ1-6; 8 bases agree with TRBD1. The V and J ends lost 5 bases and 9 bases, in that order; junction bases with no gene match: 12. There are 16 residues in the CDR3. CDR1 and CDR2 from the germline V gene are SGHAT and FQDESV (reference sequence). The CDR3 sequence: CASSTRTGRFVSPLHF. As DNA, the CDR3 is TGTGCCAGCAGCACGAGGACAGGGAGGTTCGTTTCACCCCTCCACTTT.

This clone was detected a few times. This rearrangement joins TRBV2 to TRBJ1-1, with TRBD1 matching over 8 bases. This CDR3 is 13 amino acids long. After removal of 7 bases from V and 4 bases from J, the junction contained 5 bases not matched to a gene. Germline values: CDR1 SNHLY, CDR2 FYNNEI. The CDR3 DNA reads TGTGCCAGCACGGACAGGGCCGGCACTGAAGCTTTCTTT. This codes for CASTDRAGTEAFF.

This clone was observed a handful of times. The V gene is TRBV6-5, the J gene TRBJ1-2; 7 bases are a match to TRBD1. V lost 8 bases, J lost 4 bases, and 10 bases stayed unmatched. The CDR3 consists of 14 residues. CDR1 and CDR2 (germline): MNHEY, SVGAGI. The chain's CDR3 is CASSNNRQGYGYTF. In DNA form, the CDR3 reads TGTGCCAGCTCCAACAACCGACAGGGCTATGGCTACACCTTC.

The genes are TRBV11-2 and TRBJ2-5; D is ambiguous. V lost 1 base, J lost 5 bases, and 5 bases lay in between. CDR1 SGHAT and CDR2 FQNNGV come from the germline V gene. This CDR3 has 12 amino acids. The CDR3 coding sequence is TGTGCCAGCAGCTTAGTCCAGGAGACCCAGTACTTC. Protein sequence: CASSLVQETQYF. Combining the CDR3 with reference TRBV11-2 and TRBJ2-5 gives the whole variable domain EAGVAQSPRYKIIEKRQSVAFWCNPISGHATLYWYQQILGQGPKLLIQFQNNGVVDDSQLPKDRFSAERLKGVDSTLKIQPAKLEDSAVYLCASSLVQETQYFGPGTRLLVL.

This clone has only a few counts. The J gene is TRBJ1-1, the V gene TRBV16; D is possibly TRBD1 (5 bases). This CDR3 has 13 residues. Germline loops: CDR1 KGHSY, CDR2 FQNENV. CDR3 in DNA: TGTTCGGGGAGCGGGGGTTGGGACACTGAAGCTTTCTTT. Protein sequence: CSGSGGWDTEAFF. The variable domain in full, completed from reference TRBV16 and TRBJ1-1, reads GEEVAQTPKHLVRGEGQKAKLYCAPIKGHSYVFWYQQVLKNEFKFLISFQNENVFDETGMPKERFSAKCLPNSPCSLEIQATKLEDSAVYFCSGSGGWDTEAFFGQGTRLTVV.

V usage is TRBV15 and J usage is TRBJ2-1; 9 bases are shared with TRBD1. Germline V gene data show CDR1 as LNHNV and CDR2 as YYDKDF (reference sequence). The trim removed 3 bases at V and 8 bases at J, leaving 8 bases unmatched. This CDR3 has 15 residues. Here the CDR3 DNA reads TGTGCCACCAGCAGCTCCGGGACAGGGTTCCATGAGCAGTTCTTC. It specifies CATSSSGTGFHEQFF.